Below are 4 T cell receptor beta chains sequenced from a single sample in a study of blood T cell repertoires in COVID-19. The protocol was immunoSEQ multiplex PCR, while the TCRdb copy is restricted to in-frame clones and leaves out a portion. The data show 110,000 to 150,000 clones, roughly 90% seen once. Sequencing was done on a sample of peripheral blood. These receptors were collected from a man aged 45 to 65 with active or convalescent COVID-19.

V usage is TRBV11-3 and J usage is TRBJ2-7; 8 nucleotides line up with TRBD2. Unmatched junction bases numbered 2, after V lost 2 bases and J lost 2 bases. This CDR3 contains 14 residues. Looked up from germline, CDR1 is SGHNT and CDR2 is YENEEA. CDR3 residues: CASSLSAGAYEQYF. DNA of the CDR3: TGTGCCAGCAGCTTATCAGCGGGAGCCTACGAGCAGTACTTC. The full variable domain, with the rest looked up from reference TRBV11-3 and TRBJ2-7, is EAGVVQSPRYKIIEKKQPVAFWCNPISGHNTLYWYLQNLGQGPELLIRYENEEAVDDSQLPKDRFSAERLKGVDSTLKIQPAELGDSAVYLCASSLSAGAYEQYFGPGTRLTVT.

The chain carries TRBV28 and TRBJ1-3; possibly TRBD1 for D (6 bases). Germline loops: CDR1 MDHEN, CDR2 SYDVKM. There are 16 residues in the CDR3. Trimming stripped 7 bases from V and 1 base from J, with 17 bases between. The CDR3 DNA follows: TGTGCCAGCACATACCAGGGGATTACTTCTGGAAACACCATATATTTT. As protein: CASTYQGITSGNTIYF. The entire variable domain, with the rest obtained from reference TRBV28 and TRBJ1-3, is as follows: DVKVTQSSRYLVKRTGEKVFLECVQDMDHENMFWYRQDPGLGLRLIYFSYDVKMKEKGDIPEGYSVSREKKERFSLILESASTNQTSMYLCASTYQGITSGNTIYFGEGSWLTVV.

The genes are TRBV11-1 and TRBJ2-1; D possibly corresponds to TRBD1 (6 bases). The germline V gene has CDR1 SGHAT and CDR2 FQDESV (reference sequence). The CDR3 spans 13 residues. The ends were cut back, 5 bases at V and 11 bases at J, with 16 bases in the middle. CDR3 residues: CASSPGQREKQFF. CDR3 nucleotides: TGTGCCAGCAGCCCCGGACAGCGAGAAAAGCAGTTCTTC.

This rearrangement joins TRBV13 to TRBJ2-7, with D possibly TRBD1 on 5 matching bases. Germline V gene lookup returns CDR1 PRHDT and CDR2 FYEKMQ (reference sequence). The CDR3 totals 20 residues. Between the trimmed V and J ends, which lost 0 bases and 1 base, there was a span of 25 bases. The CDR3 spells CASSLGEKTEIAYNSYEQYF. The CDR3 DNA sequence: TGTGCCAGCAGCTTAGGCGAAAAGACAGAGATCGCGTATAATTCCTACGAGCAGTACTTC.